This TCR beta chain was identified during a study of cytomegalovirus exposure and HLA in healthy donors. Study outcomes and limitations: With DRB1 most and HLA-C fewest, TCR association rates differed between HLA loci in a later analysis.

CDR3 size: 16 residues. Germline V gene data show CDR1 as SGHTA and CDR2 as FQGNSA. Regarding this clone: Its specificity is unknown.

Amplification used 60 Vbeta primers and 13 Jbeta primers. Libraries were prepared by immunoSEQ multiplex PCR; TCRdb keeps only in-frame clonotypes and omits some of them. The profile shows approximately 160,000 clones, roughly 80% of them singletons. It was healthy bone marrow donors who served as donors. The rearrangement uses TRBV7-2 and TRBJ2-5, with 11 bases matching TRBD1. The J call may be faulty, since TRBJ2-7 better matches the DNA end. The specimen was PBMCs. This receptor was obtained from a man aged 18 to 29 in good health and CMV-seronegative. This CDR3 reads CASSLRTGGLSYEQYF. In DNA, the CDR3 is TGTGCCAGCAGCTTAAGGACAGGGGGCCTCTCCTACGAGCAGTACTTC.